This is a list of T cell receptor beta chains from one sample in a study of T cell responses to AZD1222 COVID-19 vaccine. Here immunoSEQ multiplex PCR was the method, and the copy in TCRdb shows in-frame clones only, minus some. The table includes 150,000 to 250,000 clones, roughly 92% detected once. Sequencing used peripheral blood, obtained 28 days after the second AZD1222 dose. These receptors came from an adult who received the AZD1222 COVID-19 vaccine. Each CDR3 is given with its conserved first and last residue. Fields, in order: V gene, clone size, J gene, D gene, CDR3 DNA, CDR3 protein. A D gene is named only where the DNA matches it firmly. Clone size is not always given. Where it is, it says once, few, many or a class for expanded clones.

V: TRBV6-5
size: -
J: TRBJ1-2
D: -
DNA: TGTGCCAGCAGTCCGGACGGAAACTATGGCTACACCTTC
CDR3: CASSPDGNYGYTF

V: TRBV28
size: -
J: TRBJ2-5
D: TRBD1
DNA: TGTGCCAGCACCAGTACAGGGGGGAAGACCCAGTACTTC
CDR3: CASTSTGGKTQYF

V: TRBV6-6
size: -
J: TRBJ1-1
D: TRBD1
DNA: TGTGCCAGCACGAACGGACAGGACTGGAACACTGAAGCTTTCTTT
CDR3: CASTNGQDWNTEAFF

V: TRBV1
size: -
J: TRBJ2-3
D: -
DNA: TGCACCAGCAGGGCGCCGCCTAGCGAAACAGATACGCAGTATTTT
CDR3: CTSRAPPSETDTQYF

V: TRBV7-2
size: -
J: TRBJ2-1
D: -
DNA: TGTGCCAGCAGCTTAGACGGACCCTCCTACAATGAGCAGTTCTTC
CDR3: CASSLDGPSYNEQFF

V: TRBV14
size: -
J: TRBJ1-1
D: TRBD1
DNA: TGTGCCAGCAGCCTCAGACAGGGAGGGGTCACTGAAGCTTTCTTT
CDR3: CASSLRQGGVTEAFF

V: TRBV10-3
size: -
J: TRBJ2-1
D: TRBD1
DNA: TGTGCCGTGACCGGGACAGGGGGTAATGAGCAGTTCTTC
CDR3: CAVTGTGGNEQFF

V: TRBV28
size: -
J: TRBJ2-3
D: TRBD1
DNA: TGTGCCAGCAGTTTAAACCCCGGGACAGGATTCACAGATACGCAGTATTTT
CDR3: CASSLNPGTGFTDTQYF

V: TRBV7-3
size: -
J: TRBJ1-2
D: -
DNA: TGTGCCAGCAGCTCCAGCGGGAACTATGGCTACACCTTC
CDR3: CASSSSGNYGYTF

V: TRBV5-8
size: -
J: TRBJ1-2
D: -
DNA: TGTGCCAGCAGCTTGGCTCTTTACAGGGATTATGGCTACACCTTC
CDR3: CASSLALYRDYGYTF

V: TRBV5-1
size: -
J: TRBJ1-2
D: -
DNA: TGCGCCAGCTCAAGGGGGGGTTCTGACTATGGCTACACCTTC
CDR3: CASSRGGSDYGYTF

V: TRBV7-2
size: -
J: TRBJ2-7
D: -
DNA: TGTGCCAGCAGCTCGGGGGCTGGGGGGTCGTACGAGCAGTACTTC
CDR3: CASSSGAGGSYEQYF

V: TRBV9
size: -
J: TRBJ2-2
D: -
DNA: TGTGCCAGCAGCGTAAGCCAACCTATTCGGCCCGGGGAGCTGTTTTTT
CDR3: CASSVSQPIRPGELFF

V: TRBV6-5
size: -
J: TRBJ1-2
D: -
DNA: TGTGCCAGCAGTTACGACGGTTACTACTATGGCTACACCTTC
CDR3: CASSYDGYYYGYTF

V: TRBV7-9
size: -
J: TRBJ1-2
D: -
DNA: TGTGCCAGCAGCTTACGGTCCGGCCCCAACTATGGCTACACCTTC
CDR3: CASSLRSGPNYGYTF

V: TRBV5-4
size: -
J: TRBJ2-5
D: TRBD1
DNA: TGTGCCAGCAGCTTTCACTCCGGGACAGGGGAAGAGACCCAGTACTTC
CDR3: CASSFHSGTGEETQYF

V: TRBV7-2
size: -
J: TRBJ2-5
D: TRBD2
DNA: TGTGCCAGCAGCTTTGGGACTAGCGGTGGGGAGACCCAGTACTTC
CDR3: CASSFGTSGGETQYF

V: TRBV24-1
size: -
J: TRBJ2-1
D: -
DNA: TGTGCCACCAGTGATCGGGGGAAGGAGCAGTTCTTC
CDR3: CATSDRGKEQFF

V: TRBV5-1
size: -
J: TRBJ2-5
D: TRBD2
DNA: TGCGCCAGCAGCGATAGCGGGGGGAAAGAGACCCAGTACTTC
CDR3: CASSDSGGKETQYF

V: TRBV24-1
size: -
J: TRBJ1-1
D: TRBD1
DNA: TGTGCCACCAGGAGGACAGGGGGCACTGAAGCTTTCTTT
CDR3: CATRRTGGTEAFF

V: TRBV7-2
size: -
J: TRBJ1-4
D: TRBD1
DNA: TGTGCCAGCAGCTCCCGACAGGGGGTCCTAGAAAAACTGTTTTTT
CDR3: CASSSRQGVLEKLFF

V: TRBV5-1
size: -
J: TRBJ1-6
D: -
DNA: TGCGCCAGCAGCGGCGGACGGAGAAATTCACCCCTCCACTTT
CDR3: CASSGGRRNSPLHF

V: TRBV27
size: -
J: TRBJ1-2
D: -
DNA: TGTGCCAGCAGTTTCGGCAGGGCAGCTGGCTACACCTTC
CDR3: CASSFGRAAGYTF

V: TRBV4-1
size: -
J: TRBJ1-2
D: TRBD1
DNA: TGCGCCAGCAGCCGGGACAGGGGAGGTGGCTACACCTTC
CDR3: CASSRDRGGGYTF

V: TRBV6-2/TRBV6-3
size: -
J: TRBJ1-2
D: -
DNA: TGTGCCAGCAGTTACCGGATTTCGTACACCTTC
CDR3: CASSYRISYTF

V: TRBV5-1
size: -
J: TRBJ1-2
D: -
DNA: TGCGCCAGCAGCCCCGGACGGGTCGTCAACTATGGCTACACCTTC
CDR3: CASSPGRVVNYGYTF

V: TRBV9
size: -
J: TRBJ2-1
D: -
DNA: TGTGCCAGCAGCGTAGGGGGAGTCTACAATGAGCAGTTCTTC
CDR3: CASSVGGVYNEQFF

V: TRBV19
size: few
J: TRBJ1-3
D: TRBD1
DNA: TGTGCCAGTAGTATAGGCCAACAGGGGTCCGGAAACACCATATATTTT
CDR3: CASSIGQQGSGNTIYF